This T cell receptor beta chain is drawn from a study of blood T cell repertoires in COVID-19. Clones were sequenced by immunoSEQ multiplex PCR, and TCRdb holds only the in-frame ones, with some missing. The sample lists under 150,000 clones, approximately 81% occurring once. The CDR3 runs 16 residues. After removal of 4 bases from V and 4 bases from J, the junction contained 12 bases not matched to a gene. CDR1 is LGHDT, CDR2 YNNKEL, per germline (reference sequence). The TCR sequence derives from a man aged 35 to 55 with acute or convalescent COVID-19. The genes are TRBV3-1 (or the pseudogene TRBV3-2) and TRBJ1-2; the match to TRBD1 covers 7 bases. Sequencing was performed on peripheral blood. The CDR3 region has the DNA TGTGCCAGCAGCCTTCTAGACTTGACAGGGCCCTATGGCTACACCTTC. Protein product: CASSLLDLTGPYGYTF.